The 12 T cell receptor beta chains below come from one sample, sequenced in a study of cytomegalovirus exposure and HLA in healthy donors. Researchers ran the PCR with 60 Vbeta and 13 Jbeta primers. Produced via immunoSEQ multiplex PCR; TCRdb's table is partial and in-frame only. The sample includes approximately 150,000 clones, approximately 79% seen only once; the top ten take 1.5% to 2%. The specimen was PBMCs. The receptors derive from a woman aged 25-40 years in good health and CMV-seronegative.

About this clone itself: The junction departs from the called germline gene at one end, perhaps through a read error. The chain recombines TRBV5-1 with TRBJ1-2; 8 nucleotides align to TRBD1. Germline V gene data show CDR1 as SGHRS and CDR2 as YFSETQ. The CDR3 spans 14 residues. In nucleotides, the CDR3 is TGCGCCAGCAGCCCAGGGGGCCCTAACTATGGCTACACTTTC. It yields the protein CASSPGGPNYGYTF. Looking up the rest from reference TRBV5-1 and TRBJ1-2 gives the full variable domain: KAGVTQTPRYLIKTRGQQVTLSCSPISGHRSVSWYQQTPGQGLQFLFEYFSETQRNKGNFPGRFSGRQFSNSRSEMNVSTLELGDSALYLCASSPGGPNYGYTFGSGTRLTVV.

V is TRBV6-1 and J is TRBJ1-5; no clear D gene. This CDR3 contains 14 residues. From germline, CDR1 is MNHNS and CDR2 SASEGT. Trimming removed 6 bases at V and 4 bases at J, with 13 bases between. CDR3 bases: TGTGCCAGCAGGGGAGTAGGCGAGAATCAGCCCCAGCATTTT. It is translated as CASRGVGENQPQHF.

The CDR3 DNA reads TGTGCCGGGGGGGGAGCGGGGGTGGGGGAGACCCAGTACTTC. Protein sequence: CAGGGAGVGETQYF. The chain joins TRBV6-1 to TRBJ2-5; 8 nucleotides match TRBD2. Trimming cost V 11 bases and J 5 bases; bases outside gene matches: 13. Germline CDR1 and CDR2: MNHNS and SASEGT. The CDR3 is 14 amino acids.

The chain joins TRBV5-5 to TRBJ1-2; a possible D gene is TRBD1 (6 bases). V shed 2 bases and J shed 7 bases, with 18 bases lying between them. The germline V gene encodes CDR1 SGHKS and CDR2 YYEKEE (reference sequence). The length of the CDR3 is 15 residues. CDR3 coding DNA: TGTGCCAGCAGCTTTAGTACTGGACAGCTTCCTGGCTACACCTTC. It codes for CASSFSTGQLPGYTF. Full variable domain (missing parts from reference TRBV5-5 and TRBJ1-2): DAGVTQSPTHLIKTRGQQVTLRCSPISGHKSVSWYQQVLGQGPQFIFQYYEKEERGRGNFPDRFSARQFPNYSSELNVNALLLGDSALYLCASSFSTGQLPGYTFGSGTRLTVV.

This chain joins TRBV2 and TRBJ1-3; maybe TRBD1 (6 bases). V lost 6 bases to trimming and J lost 0 bases, with 15 bases between them. The CDR3 sequence is 16 residues long. Per germline, CDR1 SNHLY and CDR2 FYNNEI. CDR3 nucleotide sequence: TGTGCCAGCAGCCCGACAGGCCTGCGCTCTGGAAACACCATATATTTT. It codes for CASSPTGLRSGNTIYF.

This clone was counted once. The chain links TRBV2 to TRBJ2-7; no clear D gene. V was trimmed by 5 bases and J by 4 bases, leaving 15 bases between them. The germline V gene has CDR1 SNHLY and CDR2 FYNNEI. The CDR3 totals 14 residues. CDR3 nucleotide sequence: TGTGCCAGCAGTCCGCGGTCCAAACCTTACGAGCAGTACTTC. It codes for CASSPRSKPYEQYF.

Regarding this clone: Other DNA sequences from this sample encode an identical CDR3 as well. The CDR3: CASSGQGNSPLHF. In DNA, the CDR3 is TGTGCCAGCAGCGGACAGGGGAATTCACCCCTCCACTTT. The chain uses TRBV5-6 and TRBJ1-6; 9 nucleotides line up with TRBD1. Germline CDR1 is SGHDT and CDR2 is YYEEEE. The CDR3 runs 13 residues. V shed 4 bases, J shed 7 bases, and the junction held 0 bases outside the gene matches. Complete variable domain (other parts from reference TRBV5-6 and TRBJ1-6): DAGVTQSPTHLIKTRGQQVTLRCSPKSGHDTVSWYQQALGQGPQFIFQYYEEEERQRGNFPDRFSGHQFPNYSSELNVNALLLGDSALYLCASSGQGNSPLHFGNGTRLTVT.

As for this clone: The DNA is omitted, as the CDR3 cannot be located on it reliably, and the CDR3 follows TCRdb's listing. This chain connects TRBV21-1 to TRBJ1-1; the tabulated D call, TRBD1, remains unverified against the DNA. TRBV21-1 is termed a pseudogene. The CDR3 region is 13 residues in length, termini included. CDR3 loop: CASWGQGNTEAFF.

The V and J genes are TRBV28 and TRBJ1-4, with 7 bases lining up with TRBD1. This CDR3 contains 16 residues. Unmatched junction bases numbered 6, after V lost 5 bases and J lost 0 bases. The germline gives CDR1 MDHEN, CDR2 SYDVKM. CDR3 DNA: TGTGCCAGCAGTCCAGGGACAGCAGCAACTAATGAAAAACTGTTTTTT. Translation: CASSPGTAATNEKLFF.

The chain couples TRBV19 to TRBJ1-2; D possibly corresponds to TRBD1 (5 bases). With 5 bases removed from V and 2 bases from J, the gap between germline ends came to 9 bases. This CDR3 spans 13 amino acids. The germline V gene has CDR1 LNHDA and CDR2 SQIVND (reference sequence). CDR3 in amino acids: CASSQDSNYGYTF. The CDR3 coding sequence is TGTGCCAGTAGTCAAGACAGCAACTATGGCTACACCTTC.

This chain joins TRBV6-6 and TRBJ2-3, with 9 bases matching TRBD2. Germline CDR1 reads MNHNY; CDR2 reads SVGAGI (reference sequence). With V trimmed by 4 bases and J by 4 bases, 3 bases remained unmatched. This CDR3 comprises 14 residues. As DNA, the CDR3 is TGTGCCAGCAGTTCTAGCGGGGATCCAGATACGCAGTATTTT. Its protein is CASSSSGDPDTQYF.

This chain links TRBV6-1 with TRBJ1-1, with 9 bases identical to TRBD1. This CDR3 is built from 14 residues. The V segment lost 6 bases and the J segment 5 bases; nucleotides outside the gene matches: 7. CDR1 and CDR2 from the germline V gene are MNHNS and SASEGT. The CDR3: CASRTQGAKTEAFF. CDR3 sequence (DNA): TGTGCCAGCAGGACACAGGGGGCGAAAACTGAAGCTTTCTTT.